These 29 T cell receptor beta chains share one sample of origin, sequenced in a study of CD8 T cells in Susac syndrome. Random hexamers were used to reverse transcribe about 0.5 to 1 ug of RNA. TCRdb reanalysed the immunoSEQ multiplex PCR reads using MiXCR and keeps one entry per CDR3 protein. The sample contains some 150,000 distinct CDR3 sequences, approximately 93% of which appear only once. Source material: CD4+ T cells from PBMCs. The receptors stem from a human donor in good health.

The chain carries TRBV9 and TRBJ1-2; no clear D. The CDR3 runs 14 residues. Deletions cut 2 bases from V and 7 bases from J, with 15 bases between. Per the germline V gene, CDR1 is SGDLS and CDR2 is YYNGEE. CDR3 in DNA: TGTGCCAGCAGCGTTCGGTCGGCGGCGGGTGGCTACACCTTC. This sequence encodes CASSVRSAAGGYTF.

The genes are TRBV10-3 and TRBJ1-2; 8 bases fit TRBD1. The CDR3 extends over 14 amino acids. V dropped 0 bases and J dropped 13; count of bases not matched to a gene: 10. Germline CDR1 and CDR2: ENHRY and SYGVKD. Written as DNA, the CDR3 is TGTGCCATCAGTGAGTCCAGGGGGCGTCCACCGTTCACCTTC. Translated, it gives CAISESRGRPPFTF.

The CDR3 nucleotides are TGTGCCAGCAGCGTTGGACAGAATCAGCCCCAGCATTTT. It specifies CASSVGQNQPQHF. This rearrangement joins TRBV11-1 to TRBJ1-5; D might be TRBD1 (6 bases). This CDR3 spans 13 amino acids. Trimming removed 5 bases at V and 4 bases at J, with 9 bases between. Germline V gene sequence: CDR1 SGHAT, CDR2 FQDESV (reference sequence).

The chain is built from TRBV27 and TRBJ1-2; TRBD1 matches at 8 bases. With 6 bases clipped from V and 0 bases from J, the junction kept 6 bases outside the gene matches. Germline loops: CDR1 MNHEY, CDR2 SMNVEV (reference sequence). The CDR3 is made up of 15 amino acids. The CDR3 is CASRDRVEANYGYTF. CDR3 nucleotides: TGTGCCAGCAGGGACAGGGTGGAAGCTAACTATGGCTACACCTTC.

V usage is TRBV18 and J usage is TRBJ2-3, with 7 nucleotides matching TRBD2. Germline lookup yields CDR1 KGHSH and CDR2 LQKENI. This CDR3 contains 19 residues. V lost 5 bases and J lost 2; bases outside the gene matches: 19. The CDR3 bases are TGTGCCAGCTCAGAGTACAGCGACGGCGGGAGAGGTCCCACAGATACGCAGTATTTT. This translates into CASSEYSDGGRGPTDTQYF.

CDR3 bases: TGTGCCAGCAGTTTATCACTAGCGGGAGAGAGTGAGCAGTTCTTC. Translating it yields CASSLSLAGESEQFF. The chain employs TRBV27 and TRBJ2-1; 11 bases are shared with TRBD2. This CDR3 is 15 amino acids long. J lost 9 bases, V lost 0 bases, and 4 bases had no gene match. Germline V CDR1 and CDR2: MNHEY, SMNVEV (reference sequence).

The chain employs TRBV12-3 or TRBV12-4 and TRBJ2-4; D is unclear. The CDR3 runs to 16 residues. Trimming cost V 5 bases and J 0 bases, with 14 bases left between them. The CDR3 DNA reads TGTGCCAGCAGTCCCCGGGCCCAGATAGCCAAAAACATTCAGTACTTC. This codes for CASSPRAQIAKNIQYF.

J is TRBJ2-7 and V is TRBV3-1; the match to TRBD2 covers 8 bases. V shed 5 bases and J 5 bases; nucleotides not matched to a gene: 5. The V gene's germline CDR1 is LGHDT and CDR2 YNNKEL (reference sequence). The CDR3 is made up of 13 amino acids. CDR3 region: CASSGLAVHEQYF. CDR3 sequence (DNA): TGTGCCAGCAGCGGACTAGCTGTACACGAGCAGTACTTC.

The rearrangement links TRBV7-2 to TRBJ2-7; 12 positions agree with TRBD2. The ends lost 5 bases at V and 4 bases at J; junction bases unmatched: 6. Germline CDR1 reads SGHTA; CDR2 reads FQGNSA. The CDR3 has 15 amino acids. CDR3 in DNA: TGTGCCAGCAGCCCCCGACTAGCGGGAGTGTACGAGCAGTACTTC. It specifies CASSPRLAGVYEQYF. The full variable domain, with the rest looked up from reference TRBV7-2 and TRBJ2-7, is GAGVSQSPSNKVTEKGKDVELRCDPISGHTALYWYRQSLGQGLEFLIYFQGNSAPDKSGLPSDRFSAERTGGSVSTLTIQRTQQEDSAVYLCASSPRLAGVYEQYFGPGTRLTVT.

V is TRBV27 and J is TRBJ2-5, with D possibly TRBD2 on 5 matching bases. V was trimmed by 6 bases and J by 1 base, leaving 9 bases between them. There are 13 residues in the CDR3. Germline V gives CDR1 MNHEY, CDR2 SMNVEV (reference sequence). DNA of the CDR3: TGTGCCAGCAGGAGGGCCGGCCAAGAGACCCAGTACTTC. Its translation is CASRRAGQETQYF.

The chain is built from TRBV5-6 and TRBJ1-5; the D gene is possibly TRBD1 (5 bases). Germline V lookup: CDR1 SGHDT, CDR2 YYEEEE. The CDR3 covers 15 residues. The ends were cut back, 0 bases at V and 4 bases at J, with 11 bases in the middle. As DNA, the CDR3 is TGTGCCAGCAGCTTGGATAGGGGAATGAATCAGCCCCAGCATTTT. This codes for CASSLDRGMNQPQHF. Drawing the rest from reference TRBV5-6 and TRBJ1-5, the complete variable domain is DAGVTQSPTHLIKTRGQQVTLRCSPKSGHDTVSWYQQALGQGPQFIFQYYEEEERQRGNFPDRFSGHQFPNYSSELNVNALLLGDSALYLCASSLDRGMNQPQHFGDGTRLSIL.

The V and J genes are TRBV29-1 and TRBJ2-5, with 8 bases that match TRBD2. Germline CDR1 is SQVTM and CDR2 is ANQGSEA. Trimming cost V 6 bases and J 5 bases; bases outside gene matches: 8. CDR3 length: 13 residues. CDR3 residues: CSVQSGSRETQYF. The CDR3 DNA follows: TGCAGCGTCCAGAGCGGGAGTAGGGAGACCCAGTACTTC.

The chain carries TRBV7-2 and TRBJ2-7; D ambiguous. The CDR3 consists of 15 residues. Trimming pared 5 bases from V and 1 base from J, leaving 15 bases between. Germline V lookup: CDR1 SGHTA, CDR2 FQGNSA. CDR3 DNA: TGTGCCAGCAGCCCCTACCTCGAATATTCCTACGAGCAGTACTTC. Encoded protein: CASSPYLEYSYEQYF.

The genes are TRBV2 and TRBJ2-1; D may be TRBD2 (10 bases). The CDR3 consists of 21 residues. V gave up 2 bases and J gave up 7 bases, with 33 bases separating them. CDR1 and CDR2 (germline): SNHLY, FYNNEI. As DNA, the CDR3 is TGTGCCAGCAGTGAATTTTCGGGACAGGGAGCAGCGGGAGGGCAACAGAATGAGCAGTTCTTC. This gives the protein CASSEFSGQGAAGGQQNEQFF.

CDR3: CASSSQAGGTGELFF. CDR3 DNA sequence: TGTGCCAGCAGCTCCCAAGCGGGAGGTACCGGGGAGCTGTTTTTT. The V call is TRBV7-8, the J call TRBJ2-2, with TRBD2 matching 9 bases. Germline V gene lookup returns CDR1 SGHVS and CDR2 FQNEAQ. This CDR3 has 15 amino acids. The trim removed 4 bases at V and 5 bases at J, leaving 5 bases unmatched.

The rearrangement joins TRBV5-1 to TRBJ2-2; possible D gene TRBD2, 6 bases. This CDR3 is 15 amino acids long. V was pared by 0 bases and J by 6 bases, with 12 bases between. The V gene's germline CDR1 is SGHRS and CDR2 YFSETQ. The CDR3 DNA sequence: TGCGCCAGCAGCTTGGGTGCCGGGAGTGCCGGGGAGCTGTTTTTT. It specifies CASSLGAGSAGELFF.

J is TRBJ2-1 and V is TRBV6-1; D possibly uses TRBD1 or TRBD2 (5 bases each). This CDR3 spans 17 amino acids. V dropped 5 bases and J dropped 0 bases, with 17 bases sitting between them. Germline assignment: CDR1 MNHNS and CDR2 SASEGT. CDR3 DNA sequence: TGTGCCAGCAGTCAAAGGGGTCGGGGAAGCTCCTACAATGAGCAGTTCTTC. Translation: CASSQRGRGSSYNEQFF.

The chain uses TRBV18 and TRBJ2-7, with TRBD2 matching over 7 bases. The CDR3 consists of 15 residues. The germline gives CDR1 KGHSH, CDR2 LQKENI. Trimming took 3 bases from V and 3 from J; bases not matched to a gene: 8. The CDR3 bases are TGTGCCAGCTCACCTTTGGGAGGGTATAGCTACGAGCAGTACTTC. The encoded protein is CASSPLGGYSYEQYF.

The genes are TRBV5-1 and TRBJ2-1; 9 bases fit TRBD2. V dropped 4 bases and J dropped 0; count of bases not matched to a gene: 8. From germline, CDR1 is SGHRS and CDR2 YFSETQ. The CDR3 contains 17 residues. CDR3 loop: CASSDHPSGNSYNEQFF. The CDR3 nucleotides read TGCGCCAGCAGCGATCACCCTAGCGGGAACTCCTACAATGAGCAGTTCTTC.

This chain joins TRBV28 and TRBJ1-2, with 10 bases fitting TRBD1. The CDR3 is 16 amino acids. With 1 base clipped from V and 8 bases from J, the junction kept 10 bases outside the gene matches. The germline V gene has CDR1 MDHEN and CDR2 SYDVKM. CDR3: CASSLSTPGQGNGYTF. The CDR3 DNA follows: TGTGCCAGCAGTTTATCGACACCGGGACAGGGGAACGGCTACACCTTC.

The V gene is TRBV19, the J gene TRBJ2-7, with a possible D match to TRBD2 (5 bases). This CDR3 is built from 14 residues. V lost 0 bases to trimming and J lost 2 bases, with 8 bases between them. Germline V gene data show CDR1 as LNHDA and CDR2 as SQIVND (reference sequence). The CDR3 sequence: CASSIDPGTYEQYF. The CDR3 DNA sequence: TGTGCCAGTAGTATAGACCCGGGGACCTACGAGCAGTACTTC.

The gene calls are TRBV9 and TRBJ1-2; possible D gene TRBD1, 6 bases. The germline V gene encodes CDR1 SGDLS and CDR2 YYNGEE. The CDR3 runs 15 residues. V lost 6 bases and J 0 bases, leaving 15 bases between the germline ends. DNA of the CDR3: TGTGCCAGCACAAGGCAGGGGAAAACTAACTATGGCTACACCTTC. Translated: CASTRQGKTNYGYTF.

The chain uses TRBV20-1 and TRBJ2-1; possibly TRBD2 for D (5 bases). Germline values: CDR1 DFQATT, CDR2 SNEGSKA (reference sequence). This CDR3 is 11 amino acids long. Trimming took off 7 bases at V and 9 bases at J, with 13 bases between the two ends. The CDR3 spells CSDRASGEQFF. The DNA of the CDR3 is TGCAGTGATCGGGCCAGCGGTGAGCAGTTCTTC.

This clonotype was seen once. V and J are TRBV6-5 and TRBJ2-3; 11 nucleotides align to TRBD2. V trimming: 9 bases; J trimming: 6 bases; junction bases outside the gene matches: 5. The CDR3 is made up of 13 amino acids. Looked up from germline, CDR1 is MNHEY and CDR2 is SVGAGI. CDR3 loop: CASSASGRDTQYF. The CDR3 nucleotides read TGTGCCAGTTCGGCTAGCGGGAGGGATACGCAGTATTTT.

This rearrangement joins TRBV5-8 to TRBJ2-7; D might be TRBD2 (6 bases). V lost 0 bases and J lost 3, with 13 bases in between. This CDR3 has 15 amino acids. Per the germline V gene, CDR1 is SGHTS and CDR2 is YDEGEE. CDR3 in DNA: TGTGCCAGCAGCTTGGCGGGACTCCCTCACTACGAGCAGTACTTC. It codes for CASSLAGLPHYEQYF.

The chain combines TRBV20-1 with TRBJ2-7, with TRBD2 matching over 9 bases. In germline, CDR1 is DFQATT, CDR2 SNEGSKA (reference sequence). CDR3 length equals 15 residues. V trimming: 1 base; J trimming: 0 bases; junction bases outside the gene matches: 4. CDR3 residues: CSARGAGGSSYEQYF. The CDR3 DNA reads as TGCAGTGCTAGAGGGGCGGGAGGGAGCTCCTACGAGCAGTACTTC.

The chain is built from TRBV19 and TRBJ1-3; D not resolved. The ends were cut back, 7 bases at V and 0 bases at J, with 10 bases in the middle. The CDR3 sequence is 14 residues long. Germline lookup yields CDR1 LNHDA and CDR2 SQIVND (reference sequence). CDR3 nucleotides: TGTGCCAGTACTGGCCTGAACTCTGGAAACACCATATATTTT. Translation: CASTGLNSGNTIYF.

This chain uses TRBV3-1 with TRBJ2-1; 7 nucleotides match TRBD1. The CDR3 totals 13 residues. Germline CDR1 and CDR2: LGHDT and YNNKEL (reference sequence). Trimming removed 5 bases from V and 7 bases from J; junction bases left unmatched: 5. The CDR3 here is CASSYGTDNEQFF. For the CDR3, the DNA is TGTGCCAGCAGCTACGGGACAGATAATGAGCAGTTCTTC.

CDR3 nucleotides: TGCAGTGCGACCAAATCGGGACAGGCGGATGAAAAACTGTTTTTT. It encodes CSATKSGQADEKLFF. This chain joins TRBV20-1 and TRBJ1-4; 8 bases align to TRBD1. V gave up 6 bases and J gave up 6 bases; unmatched junction bases: 12. Germline V gene sequence: CDR1 DFQATT, CDR2 SNEGSKA (reference sequence). The CDR3 length is 15 residues.